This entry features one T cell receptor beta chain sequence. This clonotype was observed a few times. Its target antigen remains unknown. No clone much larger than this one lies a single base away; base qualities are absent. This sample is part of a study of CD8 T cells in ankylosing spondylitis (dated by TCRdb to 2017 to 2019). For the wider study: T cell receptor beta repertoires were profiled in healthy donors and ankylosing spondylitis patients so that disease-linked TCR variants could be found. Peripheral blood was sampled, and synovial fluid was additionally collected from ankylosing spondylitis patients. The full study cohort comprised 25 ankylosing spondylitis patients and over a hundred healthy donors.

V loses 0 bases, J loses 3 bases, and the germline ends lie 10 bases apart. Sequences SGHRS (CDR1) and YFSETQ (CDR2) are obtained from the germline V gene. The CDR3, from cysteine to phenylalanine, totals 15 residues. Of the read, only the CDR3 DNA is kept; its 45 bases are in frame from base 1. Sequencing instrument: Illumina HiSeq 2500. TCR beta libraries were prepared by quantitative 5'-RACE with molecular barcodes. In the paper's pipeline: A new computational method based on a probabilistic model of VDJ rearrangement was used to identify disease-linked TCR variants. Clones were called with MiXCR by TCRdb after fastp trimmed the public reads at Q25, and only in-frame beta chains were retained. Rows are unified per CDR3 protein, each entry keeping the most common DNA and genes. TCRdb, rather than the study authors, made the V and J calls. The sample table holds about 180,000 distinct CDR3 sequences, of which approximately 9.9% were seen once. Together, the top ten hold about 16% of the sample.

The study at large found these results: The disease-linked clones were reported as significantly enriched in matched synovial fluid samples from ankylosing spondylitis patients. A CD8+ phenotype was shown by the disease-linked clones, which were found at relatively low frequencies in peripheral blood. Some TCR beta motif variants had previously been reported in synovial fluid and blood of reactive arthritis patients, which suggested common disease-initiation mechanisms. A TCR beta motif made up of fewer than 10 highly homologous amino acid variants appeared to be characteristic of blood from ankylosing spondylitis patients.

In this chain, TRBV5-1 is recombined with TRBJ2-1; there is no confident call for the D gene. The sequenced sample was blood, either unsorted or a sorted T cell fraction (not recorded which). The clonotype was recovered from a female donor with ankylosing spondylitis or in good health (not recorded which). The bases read TGCGCCAGCAGCTTGGAGGGAATTATCTACAATGAGCAGTTCTTC. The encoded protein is CASSLEGIIYNEQFF. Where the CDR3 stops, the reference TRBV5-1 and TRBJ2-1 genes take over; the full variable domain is KAGVTQTPRYLIKTRGQQVTLSCSPISGHRSVSWYQQTPGQGLQFLFEYFSETQRNKGNFPGRFSGRQFSNSRSEMNVSTLELGDSALYLCASSLEGIIYNEQFFGPGTRLTVL.